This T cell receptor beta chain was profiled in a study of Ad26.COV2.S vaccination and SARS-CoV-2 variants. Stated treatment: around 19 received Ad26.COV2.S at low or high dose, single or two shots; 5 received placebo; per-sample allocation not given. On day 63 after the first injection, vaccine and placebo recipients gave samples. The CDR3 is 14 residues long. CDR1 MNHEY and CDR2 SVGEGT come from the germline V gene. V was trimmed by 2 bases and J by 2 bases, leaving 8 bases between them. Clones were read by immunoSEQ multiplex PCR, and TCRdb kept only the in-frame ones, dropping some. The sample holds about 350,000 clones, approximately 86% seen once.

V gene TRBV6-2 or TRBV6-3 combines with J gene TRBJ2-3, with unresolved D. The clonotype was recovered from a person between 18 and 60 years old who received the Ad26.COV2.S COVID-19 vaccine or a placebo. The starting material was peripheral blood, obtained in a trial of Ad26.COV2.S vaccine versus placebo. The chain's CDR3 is CASSYGLITDTQYF. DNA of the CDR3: TGTGCCAGCAGTTACGGGCTCATCACAGATACGCAGTATTTT.